This T cell receptor (beta chain) derives from a study of OX40 agonist ivuxolimab in advanced cancers. Study information: The study treated patients with ivuxolimab, an agonistic anti-OX40 (CD134) antibody. Partial responses occurred in Three dose-escalation patients, one with hepatocellular carcinoma and two with cutaneous melanoma. Notes on the study in general: Undetermined was the antigen specificity of the expanded peripheral T cells.

TCRdb keeps only in-frame clones here, not all; method: immunoSEQ multiplex PCR. The table lists some 77,000 clones, approximately 82% of them singletons. Regarding this clone: Its antigen is currently unknown.

CDR1 is SGHRS, CDR2 YFSETQ, per germline. The CDR3 extends over 15 amino acids. V lost 2 bases and J lost 8; bases outside the gene matches: 7. This receptor was obtained from an adult with an advanced solid tumor such as melanoma, head and neck, liver or kidney cancer. This specimen consisted of CD4+ or CD8+ T cells sorted from blood, obtained in a trial of the OX40 agonist ivuxolimab. The V gene is TRBV5-1, the J gene TRBJ2-4, with 10 positions matching TRBD2. As DNA, the CDR3 is TGCGCCAGCAGCTTACCTAGCGGGGGCGGGGACATTCAGTACTTC. It translates to CASSLPSGGGDIQYF. The full variable domain, completed using reference TRBV5-1 and TRBJ2-4, is KAGVTQTPRYLIKTRGQQVTLSCSPISGHRSVSWYQQTPGQGLQFLFEYFSETQRNKGNFPGRFSGRQFSNSRSEMNVSTLELGDSALYLCASSLPSGGGDIQYFGAGTRLSVL.